One sample yielded the 2 T cell receptor beta chains listed below, sequenced in a study of T cell responses to AZD1222 COVID-19 vaccine. Clones were read by immunoSEQ multiplex PCR, and TCRdb kept only the in-frame ones, dropping some. The sample shows about 120,000 clones, approximately 94% of them seen only once. This material consisted of peripheral blood, taken 28 days after the second AZD1222 dose. These receptors came from an adult who received the AZD1222 COVID-19 vaccine.

The V and J genes are TRBV18 and TRBJ2-7, with a possible D match to TRBD2 (5 bases). CDR3 length: 13 amino acids. Germline loops: CDR1 KGHSH, CDR2 LQKENI. The ends were cut back, 4 bases at V and 7 bases at J, with 14 bases in the middle. The CDR3 bases are TGTGCCAGCTCACGACTAACTACGGAAGAGCAGTACTTC. It specifies CASSRLTTEEQYF.

The J gene is TRBJ2-7, the V gene TRBV12-3 or TRBV12-4; D possibly corresponds to TRBD2 (7 bases). V was trimmed by 6 bases and J by 8 bases, leaving 14 bases between them. CDR3 length: 12 amino acids. CDR3 nucleotide sequence: TGTGCCAGCAGCCAAGGGGGGGTCCAGCAGTACTTC. It yields the protein CASSQGGVQQYF.